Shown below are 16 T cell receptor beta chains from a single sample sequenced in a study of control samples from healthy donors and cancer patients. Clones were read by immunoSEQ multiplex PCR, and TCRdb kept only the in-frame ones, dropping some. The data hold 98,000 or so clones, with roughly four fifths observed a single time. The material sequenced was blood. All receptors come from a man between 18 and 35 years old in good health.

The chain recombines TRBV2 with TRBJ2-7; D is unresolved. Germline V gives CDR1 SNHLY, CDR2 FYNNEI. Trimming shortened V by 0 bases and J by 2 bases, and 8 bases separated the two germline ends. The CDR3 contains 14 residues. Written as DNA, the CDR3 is TGTGCCAGCAGTGAAGCGATAGCCACCTACGAGCAGTACGTC. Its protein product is CASSEAIATYEQYV.

The CDR3 here is CASSPQGAGELFF. The CDR3 DNA follows: TGTGCCAGCTCACCCCAGGGAGCCGGGGAGCTGTTTTTT. The J gene is TRBJ2-2, the V gene TRBV18; D tentatively reads TRBD1 or TRBD2 (5 bases each). V lost 3 bases and J 6 bases, leaving 8 bases between the germline ends. The length of the CDR3 is 13 residues. CDR1 and CDR2 (germline): KGHSH, LQKENI.

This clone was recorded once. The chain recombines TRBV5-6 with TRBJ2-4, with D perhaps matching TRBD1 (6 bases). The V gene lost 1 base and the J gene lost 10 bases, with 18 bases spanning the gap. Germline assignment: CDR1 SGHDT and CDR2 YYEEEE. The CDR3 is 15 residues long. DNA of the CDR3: TGTGCCAGCAGCTTGAGGTCAGGGGAGCGGACTATTCAGTACTTC. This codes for CASSLRSGERTIQYF.

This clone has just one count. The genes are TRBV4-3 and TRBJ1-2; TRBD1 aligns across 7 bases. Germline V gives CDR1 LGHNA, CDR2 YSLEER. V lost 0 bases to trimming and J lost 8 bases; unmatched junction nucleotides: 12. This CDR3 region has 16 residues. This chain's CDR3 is CASSQDIRGQGGGYTF. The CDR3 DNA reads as TGCGCCAGCAGCCAAGATATTCGGGGGCAGGGGGGAGGCTACACCTTC.

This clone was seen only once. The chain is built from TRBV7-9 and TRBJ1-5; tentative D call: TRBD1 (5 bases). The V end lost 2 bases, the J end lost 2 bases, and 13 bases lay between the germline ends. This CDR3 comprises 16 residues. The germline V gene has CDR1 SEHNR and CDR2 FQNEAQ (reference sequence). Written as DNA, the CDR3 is TGTGCCAGCAGCTTATGGGGAGGGACGGGCAATCAGCCCCAGCATTTT. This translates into CASSLWGGTGNQPQHF.

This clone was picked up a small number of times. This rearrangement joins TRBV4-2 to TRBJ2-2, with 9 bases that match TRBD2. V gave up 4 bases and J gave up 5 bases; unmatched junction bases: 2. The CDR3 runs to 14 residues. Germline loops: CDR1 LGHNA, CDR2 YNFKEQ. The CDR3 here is CASSRGGATGELFF. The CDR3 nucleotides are TGTGCCAGCAGCCGCGGGGGGGCTACCGGGGAGCTGTTTTTT.

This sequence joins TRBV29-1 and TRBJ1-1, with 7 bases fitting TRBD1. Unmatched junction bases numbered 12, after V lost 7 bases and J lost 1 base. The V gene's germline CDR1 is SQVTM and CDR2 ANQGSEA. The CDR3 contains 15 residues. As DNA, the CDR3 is TGCAGCGGGGCCGGGACAGAGAGATGGAACACTGAAGCTTTCTTT. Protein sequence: CSGAGTERWNTEAFF.

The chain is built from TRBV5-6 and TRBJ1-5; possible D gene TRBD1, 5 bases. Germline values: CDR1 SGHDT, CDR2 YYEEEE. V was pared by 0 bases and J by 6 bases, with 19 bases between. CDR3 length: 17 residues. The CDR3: CASSLDHGAGLSQPQHF. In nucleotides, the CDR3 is TGTGCCAGCAGCTTGGATCACGGGGCAGGGCTCTCTCAGCCCCAGCATTTT.

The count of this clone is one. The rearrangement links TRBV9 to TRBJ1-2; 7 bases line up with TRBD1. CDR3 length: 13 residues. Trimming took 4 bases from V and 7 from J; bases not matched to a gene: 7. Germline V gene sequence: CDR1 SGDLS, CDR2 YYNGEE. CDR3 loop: CASSPQQGSGYTF. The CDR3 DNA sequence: TGTGCCAGCAGCCCACAACAGGGGTCTGGCTACACCTTC.

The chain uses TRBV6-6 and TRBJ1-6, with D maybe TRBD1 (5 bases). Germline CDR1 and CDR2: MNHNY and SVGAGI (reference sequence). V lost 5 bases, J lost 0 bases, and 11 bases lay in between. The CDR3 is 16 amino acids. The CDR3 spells CASSPRQSSYNSPLHF. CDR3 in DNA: TGTGCCAGCAGTCCCAGACAGAGCTCCTATAATTCACCCCTCCACTTT.

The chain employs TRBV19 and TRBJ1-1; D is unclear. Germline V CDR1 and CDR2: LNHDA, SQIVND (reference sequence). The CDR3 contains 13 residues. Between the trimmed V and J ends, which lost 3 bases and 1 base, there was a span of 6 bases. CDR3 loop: CASSIRPNTEAFF. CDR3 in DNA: TGTGCCAGTAGTATCCGTCCGAACACTGAAGCTTTCTTT. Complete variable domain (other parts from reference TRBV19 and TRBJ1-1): DGGITQSPKYLFRKEGQNVTLSCEQNLNHDAMYWYRQDPGQGLRLIYYSQIVNDFQKGDIAEGYSVSREKKESFPLTVTSAQKNPTAFYLCASSIRPNTEAFFGQGTRLTVV.

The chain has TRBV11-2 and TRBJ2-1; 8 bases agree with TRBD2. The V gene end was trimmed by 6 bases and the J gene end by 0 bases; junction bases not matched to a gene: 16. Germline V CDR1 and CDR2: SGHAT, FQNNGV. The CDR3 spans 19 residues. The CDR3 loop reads CASSLRASGLTPSYNEQFF. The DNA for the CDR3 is TGTGCCAGCAGTCTGAGGGCTAGCGGGCTTACCCCCTCCTACAATGAGCAGTTCTTC.

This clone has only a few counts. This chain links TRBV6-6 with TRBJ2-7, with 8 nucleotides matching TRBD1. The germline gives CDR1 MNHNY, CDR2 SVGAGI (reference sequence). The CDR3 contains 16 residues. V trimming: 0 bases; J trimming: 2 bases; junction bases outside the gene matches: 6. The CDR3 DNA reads TGTGCCAGCAGTTACTCGTTGCAGGGGGCCGCCTACGAGCAGTACTTC. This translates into CASSYSLQGAAYEQYF.

CDR3 in amino acids: CASSLGQEAAYEQYF. The CDR3 DNA reads TGCGCCAGCAGCTTGGGTCAGGAGGCCGCCTACGAGCAGTACTTC. V usage is TRBV5-1 and J usage is TRBJ2-7; D is perhaps TRBD2 (5 bases). The V and J ends lost 0 bases and 2 bases respectively, with 12 bases between them. Germline CDR1 reads SGHRS; CDR2 reads YFSETQ. The CDR3 runs to 15 residues.

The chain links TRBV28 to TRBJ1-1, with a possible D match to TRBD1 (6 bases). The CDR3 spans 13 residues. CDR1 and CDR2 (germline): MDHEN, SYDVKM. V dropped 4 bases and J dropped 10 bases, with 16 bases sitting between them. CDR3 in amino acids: CASSSPQGSRAFF. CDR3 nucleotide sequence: TGTGCCAGCAGTTCACCACAGGGATCTCGAGCTTTCTTT.

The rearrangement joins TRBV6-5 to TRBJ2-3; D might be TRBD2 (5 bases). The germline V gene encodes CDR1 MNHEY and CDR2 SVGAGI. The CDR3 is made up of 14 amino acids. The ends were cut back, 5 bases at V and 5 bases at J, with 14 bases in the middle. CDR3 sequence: CASSILAGVDTQYF. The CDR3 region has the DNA TGTGCCAGCAGTATTCTAGCTGGGGTAGATACGCAGTATTTT.